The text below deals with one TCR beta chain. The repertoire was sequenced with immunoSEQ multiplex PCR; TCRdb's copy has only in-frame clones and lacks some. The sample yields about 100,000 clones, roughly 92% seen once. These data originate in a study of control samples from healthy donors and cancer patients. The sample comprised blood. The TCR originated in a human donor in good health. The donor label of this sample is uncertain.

CDR3 sequence: CARPGPPIGGYTF. The CDR3 nucleotides read TGTGCCAGACCCGGGCCCCCCATAGGGGGCTACACCTTC. The rearrangement links TRBV2 to TRBJ1-2; D gene unclear. The CDR3 is made up of 13 amino acids. CDR1 is SNHLY, CDR2 FYNNEI, per germline. V lost 9 bases to trimming and J lost 8 bases, with 19 bases between them.